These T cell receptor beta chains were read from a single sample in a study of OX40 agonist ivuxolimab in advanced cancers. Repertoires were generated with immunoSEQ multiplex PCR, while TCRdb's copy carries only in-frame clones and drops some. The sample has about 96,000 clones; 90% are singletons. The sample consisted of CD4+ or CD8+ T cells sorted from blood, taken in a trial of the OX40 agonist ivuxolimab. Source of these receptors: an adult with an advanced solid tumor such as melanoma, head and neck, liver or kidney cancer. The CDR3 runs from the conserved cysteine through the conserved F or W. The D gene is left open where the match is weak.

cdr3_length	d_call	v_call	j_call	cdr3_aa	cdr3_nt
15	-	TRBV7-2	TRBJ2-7	CASSDRTGRVYEQYF	TGTGCCAGCAGTGATCGGACAGGGAGGGTTTACGAGCAGTACTTC
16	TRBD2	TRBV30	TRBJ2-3	CAWQRERGVGTDTQYF	TGTGCCTGGCAGCGGGAGAGGGGGGTGGGCACAGATACGCAGTATTTT
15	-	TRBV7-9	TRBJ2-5	CASSSDGNPQETQYF	TGTGCCAGCAGTTCAGACGGCAACCCTCAAGAGACCCAGTACTTC
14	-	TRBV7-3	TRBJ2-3	CASSLGRNTDTQYF	TGTGCCAGCAGCTTAGGACGGAACACAGATACGCAGTATTTT
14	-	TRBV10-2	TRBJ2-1	CASSDSLIGNEQFF	TGCGCCAGCAGTGATTCCTTAATCGGGAATGAGCAGTTCTTC
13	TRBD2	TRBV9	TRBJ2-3	CASSTSGSDTQYF	TGTGCCAGCAGCACTAGCGGCTCAGATACGCAGTATTTT
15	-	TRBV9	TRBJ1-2	CASSALLGGGYGYTF	TGTGCCAGCAGCGCCCTTTTGGGAGGCGGGTATGGCTACACCTTC
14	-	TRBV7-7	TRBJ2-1	CASSRSGTGNEQFF	TGTGCTAGCAGCCGCTCCGGGACCGGCAATGAGCAGTTCTTC
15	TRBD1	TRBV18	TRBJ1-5	CASSPGTDSNQPQHF	TGTGCCAGCTCACCGGGGACAGATAGCAATCAGCCCCAGCATTTT
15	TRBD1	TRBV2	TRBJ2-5	CASSWDRGVTETQYF	TGTGCCAGCAGTTGGGACAGGGGCGTTACGGAGACCCAGTACTTC
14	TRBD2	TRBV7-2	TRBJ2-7	CASSLPAGGYEQYF	TGTGCCAGCAGCTTACCTGCGGGAGGCTACGAGCAGTACTTC